A selection of T cell receptor beta chains follows, all from one sample in a study of CD8 T cells in ankylosing spondylitis. TCRdb used MiXCR to reprocess the 5' RACE reads, holding one entry per CDR3 protein. Of fewer than 250,000 distinct CDR3 sequences in the sample, 10% are singletons; the top ten hold around 2.6%. Material: blood, either unsorted or a sorted T cell fraction (not recorded which). These receptors originate from a male donor with ankylosing spondylitis or in good health (not recorded which). CDR3s include the opening cysteine and the closing phenylalanine or tryptophan. A D gene is named only where the DNA matches it firmly. Rows give clone size only sometimes, using once, few, many, or a class for an expanded clone.

>TRBV20-1|NA|many|TRBJ2-7
TGCAGTGCTAGAGAGCGCTCCTACGAGCAGTACTTC
CSARERSYEQYF
>TRBV6-5|NA|many|TRBJ2-5
TGTGCCAGCAGTATCGAACCCCGTCGTGCGACCCAGTACTTC
CASSIEPRRATQYF
>TRBV5-1|NA|many|TRBJ1-1
TGCGCCAGCAGCTTGGAGGCAGGGAGGAAAGGGAGTGAAGCTTTCTTT
CASSLEAGRKGSEAFF
>TRBV12-3/TRBV12-4|TRBD2|many|TRBJ2-7
TGTGCCAGCAGTCCGGGGAGGGCTAGCGGTTTGAGCTCCTACGAGCAGTACTTC
CASSPGRASGLSSYEQYF
>TRBV7-2|TRBD2|NA|TRBJ2-1
TGTGCCAGCAGGAACGGGAGGACAACCTACAATGAGCAGTTCTTC
CASRNGRTTYNEQFF
>TRBV4-2|NA|NA|TRBJ2-1
TGTGCCAGCAGCCAAGGGGTTTTAACGGGAGTAGGGCAGTTCTTC
CASSQGVLTGVGQFF
>TRBV20-1|TRBD2|many|TRBJ2-7
TGCAGTGCTAGGCGGCGGGAGGGCGGCGAGCAGTACTTC
CSARRREGGEQYF
>TRBV6-1|NA|many|TRBJ2-7
TGTGCCAGCAGTGAAAGTGGAACCGAGCAGTACTTC
CASSESGTEQYF
>TRBV7-2|NA|many|TRBJ1-1
TGTGCCAGCAGATCCAGGGGCAACACTGAAGCTTTCTTT
CASRSRGNTEAFF
>TRBV6-1|NA|few|TRBJ1-2
TGTGCCAGCAGAGAGACAGCTAACTATGGCTACACCTTC
CASRETANYGYTF
>TRBV5-5|TRBD1|many|TRBJ2-2
TGTGCCAGCAGCCTAGGGGGCGCGCTTGGGGAGCTGTTTTTT
CASSLGGALGELFF
>TRBV30|NA|many|TRBJ2-7
TGTGCCTGGAGTGTACATACAGGGAGGTTCGGTAGCGAGCAGTACTTC
CAWSVHTGRFGSEQYF
>TRBV20-1|NA|many|TRBJ2-2
TGCAGTGTGGCAGCGGCTAACACCGGGGAGCTGTTTTTT
CSVAAANTGELFF
>TRBV12-3/TRBV12-4|TRBD2|many|TRBJ2-1
TGTGCCAGCAGTTTTCTGGCGGGGGGGCCTTATAATGAGCAGTTCTTC
CASSFLAGGPYNEQFF
>TRBV2|NA|many|TRBJ1-2
TGTGCCAGCAGTCAAGACAGCAACAACTTCTATGGCTACACCTTC
CASSQDSNNFYGYTF
>TRBV5-1|TRBD1|many|TRBJ1-1
TGCGCCAGCAGCCCGGGACAGTCTAACACTGAAGCTTTCTTT
CASSPGQSNTEAFF
>TRBV29-1|NA|many|TRBJ2-7
TGCAGCGTGGCCCCTTTCGGATCATACGAGCAGTACTTC
CSVAPFGSYEQYF
>TRBV7-2|NA|many|TRBJ1-1
TGTGGATCAAAAATGAGGATGAACACTGAAGCTTTCTTT
CGSKMRMNTEAFF
>TRBV3-1|TRBD1|many|TRBJ1-2
TGTGCCAGCAGCTGGACAGGGGGGAATTTCTATGGCTACACCTTC
CASSWTGGNFYGYTF
>TRBV12-3/TRBV12-4|TRBD2|many|TRBJ2-3
TGTGCCAGCACCTTAGCGGGGTCTACGCAGTATTTT
CASTLAGSTQYF
>TRBV30|NA|once|TRBJ1-1
TGTGCCTGGAGTTGGGAGGCTGAAGCTTTCTTT
CAWSWEAEAFF
>TRBV20-1|TRBD2|many|TRBJ2-2
TGCAGTGCTACTACCATAGCGGGGCCGAGGACCGGGGAGCTGTTTTTT
CSATTIAGPRTGELFF
>TRBV6-1|NA|many|TRBJ1-5
TGTGCCAGCACCGCCGGACGGGGACGACAGCCCCAGCATTTT
CASTAGRGRQPQHF
>TRBV7-2|NA|NA|TRBJ1-6
TGTGCCAGCAGCCTGGGGAGGGGACAATCACCCCTCCACTTT
CASSLGRGQSPLHF
>TRBV6-1|NA|few|TRBJ2-3
TGTGCCAGCAGTGAGGGGGGGGCTAGGAGGACAGATACGCAGTATTTT
CASSEGGARRTDTQYF
>TRBV5-1|NA|many|TRBJ2-5
TGCGCCAGCAGCTTTGGGTCCAGATCCACGACCCAGTACTTC
CASSFGSRSTTQYF
>TRBV3-1|NA|many|TRBJ2-5
TGTGCCAGCAGCCAAGAGAAGCCTGGGACCCAGTACTTC
CASSQEKPGTQYF
>TRBV6-5|NA|few|TRBJ1-2
TGTGCCAGCAGTTACGGGACACCTAACTATGGCTACACCTTC
CASSYGTPNYGYTF
>TRBV11-2|NA|many|TRBJ2-3
TGTGCCAGCAGCCGGAGGGGAGTTGCTCTAAGCACAGATACGCAGTATTTT
CASSRRGVALSTDTQYF
>TRBV20-1|TRBD1|many|TRBJ1-2
TGCAGTCCAGGGGGCAACCCTACCGGCTACACCTTC
CSPGGNPTGYTF
>TRBV18|NA|NA|TRBJ1-1
TGTGCCAGCTCACCTTCATCGGCAGAAGCTTTCTTT
CASSPSSAEAFF
>TRBV29-1|NA|many|TRBJ2-5
TGCAGCGTTGCTCAAGAGACCCAGTACTTC
CSVAQETQYF
>TRBV11-2|TRBD1|NA|TRBJ2-2
TGTGCCAGCAGCCCAGGGCTCAGGACAGGGGACGGGGAGCTGTTTTTT
CASSPGLRTGDGELFF
>TRBV30|TRBD2|few|TRBJ2-2
TGTGCCTGGAGTGCCAAGCCCGGGACTAGCAGTCCCCACGGGGAGCTGTTTTTT
CAWSAKPGTSSPHGELFF
>TRBV6-4|TRBD2|NA|TRBJ2-1
TGTGCCAGCAGTGACTCTACTAGCGGGACCCTTGAGCAGTTCTTC
CASSDSTSGTLEQFF
>TRBV5-1|NA|many|TRBJ2-1
TGCGCCAGCAGCTTGGGGACGGAGGTATACAATGAGCAGTTCTTC
CASSLGTEVYNEQFF
>TRBV29-1|TRBD1|many|TRBJ1-1
TGCAGCGTTGAAGTTGGGACAGGGGATTGGTCGGCTTTCTTT
CSVEVGTGDWSAFF
>TRBV4-1|TRBD1|many|TRBJ1-2
TGCGCCAGCAGCCAAGATTTTCGGATTAAAAGACAGGGAGACTATGGCTACACCTTC
CASSQDFRIKRQGDYGYTF
>TRBV20-1|TRBD1|once|TRBJ2-5
TGCAGTGCTGGACCAGGGGGCCACCAAGACACCCAGTACTTC
CSAGPGGHQDTQYF
>TRBV15|NA|many|TRBJ2-3
TGTGCCACCAGCAGAGATAGAGATACGCAGTATTTT
CATSRDRDTQYF
>TRBV11-1|NA|many|TRBJ2-4
TGTGCCAGCAGCGGGCTAGCAGCTCACATTCAGTACTTC
CASSGLAAHIQYF
>TRBV5-1|TRBD1|NA|TRBJ2-3
TGCGCCAGCAGCTTGGCCAGAGGGACAGAGAGCACAGATACGCAGTATTTT
CASSLARGTESTDTQYF
>TRBV3-1|NA|many|TRBJ2-7
TGTGCCAGCAGCCAAGAAAGCATCTCCGGGATCTACGAGCAGTACTTC
CASSQESISGIYEQYF
>TRBV20-1|NA|many|TRBJ2-1
TGCAGTGCTAGAGAAGCGGTCCTAAAGGGCGATGAGCAGTTCTTC
CSAREAVLKGDEQFF
>TRBV29-1|NA|many|TRBJ2-4
TGCAGCGTTGATCGTGGCCCCATCTTCAAAAACATTCAGTACTTC
CSVDRGPIFKNIQYF
>TRBV7-6|NA|many|TRBJ2-1
TGTGCCAGCAGCCGATTAGGAGTAACCTACAATGAGCAGTTCTTC
CASSRLGVTYNEQFF
>TRBV5-1|NA|many|TRBJ1-1
TGCGCCAGCAGCTTGGACACCCCCGTGACGGGATTAAACACTGAAGCTTTCTTT
CASSLDTPVTGLNTEAFF
>TRBV5-1|TRBD1|NA|TRBJ2-5
TGCGCCAGCAGCTTGGGGGACAGGACCGAGACCCAGTACTTC
CASSLGDRTETQYF
>TRBV4-2|NA|many|TRBJ1-5
TGTGCCAGCAGCCAAGTCGGGCAGGGCCGTAGCAATCAGCCCCAGCATTTT
CASSQVGQGRSNQPQHF
>TRBV2|NA|many|TRBJ2-5
TGTGCCAGCAGGGGTAACCAAGAGACCCAGTACTTC
CASRGNQETQYF
>TRBV12-3/TRBV12-4|NA|many|TRBJ1-5
TGTGCCAGCAGTTTAGTGGGGGGGGTTAATCAGCCCCAGCATTTT
CASSLVGGVNQPQHF
>TRBV6-5|NA|many|TRBJ1-6
TGTGCCAGCAGTTTTACAGGGCTCCTAGGGAATTCACCCCTCCACTTT
CASSFTGLLGNSPLHF
>TRBV7-8|NA|NA|TRBJ2-5
TGTGCCAGCAGCTTAGGGGAAGGAGGGCTTGAGACCCAGTACTTC
CASSLGEGGLETQYF
>TRBV7-2|NA|many|TRBJ1-2
TGTGCCACGATGAATGAAGCCTTCTATGGCTACACCTTC
CATMNEAFYGYTF
>TRBV4-1|TRBD2|many|TRBJ2-3
TGCGCCAGCAGCCCGCGGGGGAGCCTCCCCACAGATACGCAGTATTTT
CASSPRGSLPTDTQYF